The clone carrying this T cell receptor beta chain was picked up one time. Generated by immunoSEQ multiplex PCR, the TCRdb table keeps only in-frame clones and is missing some. Here the sample spans around 6,000 clones, 60% to 80% being singletons. The data were obtained in a study of immune evolution from preneoplasia to lung adenocarcinoma. V was cut by 5 bases and J by 4 bases, with 8 bases left in between. CDR1 GTSNPN and CDR2 SVGIG come from the germline V gene (reference sequence). The CDR3 loop spans 11 amino acids. V is TRBV30 and J is TRBJ1-1, with TRBD1 as a possible D gene (5 bases). Sequencing was performed on FFPE adjacent normal lung tissue. The TCR comes from an older person with lung adenocarcinoma. The CDR3 loop is CAWQGGTEAFF. In nucleotides, the CDR3 is TGTGCCTGGCAGGGTGGCACTGAAGCTTTCTTT.